The 22 T cell receptor beta chains below all came from one sample that was sequenced in a study of cytomegalovirus exposure and HLA in healthy donors. Vbeta (60) and Jbeta (13) primers were used in the PCR. The repertoire was sequenced with immunoSEQ multiplex PCR; TCRdb's copy has only in-frame clones and lacks some. The sample carries 90,000 to 120,000 clones, 75% to 80% recorded once. The sample comprised PBMCs. The source is a man in his fifties or sixties in good health and CMV-seropositive.

The chain carries TRBV7-6 and TRBJ1-1; D call uncertain. The length of the CDR3 is 16 residues. Looked up from germline, CDR1 is SGHVS and CDR2 is FNYEAQ. The germline V and J ends were trimmed by 3 bases and 1 base, with 15 bases remaining between them. The DNA of the CDR3 is TGTGCCAGCAGCTTCCCTGTCGGGAAGGGGAACACTGAAGCTTTCTTT. This codes for CASSFPVGKGNTEAFF.

The chain carries TRBV6-1 and TRBJ2-5; D uncertain. Germline-derived CDR1 and CDR2 are MNHNS and SASEGT. Trimming left V 8 bases short and J 5 bases short, with 9 bases between. This CDR3 has 11 residues. CDR3 bases: TGTGCCAGCCGCGCTCTGGAGACCCAGTACTTC. Protein product: CASRALETQYF.

The CDR3, as DNA: TGTGCCTGGAAAAGGGGCATAGGCGATCAGCCCCAGCATTTT. Translation gives CAWKRGIGDQPQHF. The V and J genes are TRBV30 and TRBJ1-5, with a possible D match to TRBD1 (5 bases). The V gene lost 4 bases and the J gene lost 5 bases, with 15 bases spanning the gap. There are 14 residues in the CDR3. The germline V gene has CDR1 GTSNPN and CDR2 SVGIG (reference sequence).

V and J are TRBV4-3 and TRBJ2-4, with D possibly TRBD2 on 6 matching bases. The germline V gene has CDR1 LGHNA and CDR2 YSLEER. CDR3 length: 16 amino acids. Trimming shortened V by 0 bases and J by 7 bases, and 16 bases separated the two germline ends. CDR3: CASSQDRRAGRNIQYF. CDR3 sequence (DNA): TGCGCCAGCAGCCAAGATCGGAGGGCAGGGAGGAACATTCAGTACTTC.

As regards this clone: Other DNA sequences in this sample translate to the same CDR3. V and J are TRBV29-1 and TRBJ2-3; 11 positions agree with TRBD1. CDR3 length: 12 amino acids. Germline lookup yields CDR1 SQVTM and CDR2 ANQGSEA. J gave up 4 bases and V 7 bases, and 1 base lay outside the gene matches. The CDR3 loop reads CSGGQGADTQYF. CDR3 nucleotides: TGCAGCGGGGGACAGGGGGCAGATACGCAGTATTTT.

The V call is TRBV5-4, the J call TRBJ2-7; 7 bases align to TRBD1. This CDR3 spans 14 amino acids. With 0 bases clipped from V and 5 bases from J, the junction kept 5 bases outside the gene matches. From germline, CDR1 is SGHNT and CDR2 YYREEE (reference sequence). In DNA, the CDR3 is TGTGCCAGCAGCTTGGACAGGGGATCTGACGAGCAGTACTTC. It encodes CASSLDRGSDEQYF.

The V and J genes are TRBV4-1 and TRBJ1-2; TRBD1 agrees at 10 bases. CDR3 length: 14 amino acids. After removal of 5 bases from V and 7 bases from J, the junction contained 7 bases not matched to a gene. The germline CDR1 and CDR2 sequences are MGHRA and YSYEKL. The CDR3 loop is CASSVDRGPVGYTF. The CDR3 DNA follows: TGCGCCAGCAGCGTTGACAGGGGGCCGGTTGGCTACACCTTC.

The rearrangement links TRBV5-1 to TRBJ2-6; D is ambiguous. CDR1 and CDR2 (germline): SGHRS, YFSETQ. The CDR3 runs 17 residues. Trimming pared 4 bases from V and 0 bases from J, leaving 14 bases between. CDR3 loop: CASSPPTPLSGANVLTF. CDR3 sequence (DNA): TGCGCCAGCAGCCCACCGACTCCTCTCTCTGGGGCCAACGTCCTGACTTTC.

The chain has TRBV2 and TRBJ1-2; no definite D call. The CDR3 has 14 amino acids. V was trimmed by 8 bases and J by 5 bases, leaving 18 bases between them. Germline V CDR1 and CDR2: SNHLY, FYNNEI. The CDR3 DNA reads TGTGCCAGCTCCCCCGATTCGGGGATTTATGGCTACACCTTC. It is translated as CASSPDSGIYGYTF.

V is TRBV18 and J is TRBJ2-2, with TRBD2 identical over 11 bases. The CDR3 is 17 amino acids. Trimming cost V 6 bases and J 2 bases; bases outside gene matches: 8. Germline V gives CDR1 KGHSH, CDR2 LQKENI. The CDR3 DNA sequence: TGTGCCAGCTCTCTAACTAGCGGGGGACCCAACACCGGGGAGCTGTTTTTT. Translating gives CASSLTSGGPNTGELFF. Based on the CDR3 plus reference TRBV18 and TRBJ2-2, the full variable domain is NAGVMQNPRHLVRRRGQEARLRCSPMKGHSHVYWYRQLPEEGLKFMVYLQKENIIDESGMPKERFSAEFPKEGPSILRIQQVVRGDSAAYFCASSLTSGGPNTGELFFGEGSRLTVL.

The V gene is TRBV9, the J gene TRBJ2-3; 7 bases match TRBD1. Germline V gives CDR1 SGDLS, CDR2 YYNGEE. With V trimmed by 0 bases and J by 5 bases, 0 bases remained unmatched. This CDR3 spans 13 amino acids. For the CDR3, the DNA is TGTGCCAGCAGCGTAGGACAGGGAGATACGCAGTATTTT. It encodes CASSVGQGDTQYF.

This clone is a singleton in its sample. The chain couples TRBV19 to TRBJ2-3; 7 nucleotides match TRBD2. Germline V gene lookup returns CDR1 LNHDA and CDR2 SQIVND (reference sequence). The trim removed 3 bases at V and 2 bases at J, leaving 8 bases unmatched. This CDR3 region has 16 residues. The CDR3 DNA sequence: TGTGCCAGTAGTATCGAGACCGGGACTAACACAGATACGCAGTATTTT. This translates into CASSIETGTNTDTQYF.

This rearrangement joins TRBV19 to TRBJ2-3, with 8 bases fitting TRBD1. Germline V gene lookup returns CDR1 LNHDA and CDR2 SQIVND (reference sequence). The CDR3 totals 15 residues. After removal of 2 bases from V and 4 bases from J, the junction contained 5 bases not matched to a gene. The DNA of the CDR3 is TGTGCCAGTAGTATATCGGACAGGGTTCCAGATACGCAGTATTTT. Translation gives CASSISDRVPDTQYF. Together with reference TRBV19 and TRBJ2-3, the CDR3 gives the full variable domain: DGGITQSPKYLFRKEGQNVTLSCEQNLNHDAMYWYRQDPGQGLRLIYYSQIVNDFQKGDIAEGYSVSREKKESFPLTVTSAQKNPTAFYLCASSISDRVPDTQYFGPGTRLTVL.

This sequence joins TRBV19 and TRBJ2-2; no reliable D call. CDR3 length equals 12 residues. The V gene lost 3 bases and the J gene lost 9 bases, with 8 bases spanning the gap. The V gene's germline CDR1 is LNHDA and CDR2 SQIVND (reference sequence). CDR3 DNA sequence: TGTGCCAGTAGTATCAGTCCCCGGGAGCTGTTTTTT. This codes for CASSISPRELFF.

The chain couples TRBV5-1 to TRBJ1-2, with TRBD1 matching 7 bases. Germline-derived CDR1 and CDR2 are SGHRS and YFSETQ. With V trimmed by 4 bases and J by 8 bases, 11 bases remained unmatched. The CDR3 consists of 14 residues. The CDR3, as DNA: TGCGCCAGCAGCCCAAGCCGACAGGGACAAGGCTACACCTTC. Translation: CASSPSRQGQGYTF.

CDR3 loop: CASSLYLGTGGISSYNEQFF. The CDR3 nucleotides are TGTGCCAGCAGCCTCTACCTAGGGACAGGGGGGATCAGCTCCTACAATGAGCAGTTCTTC. This chain joins TRBV13 and TRBJ2-1; 11 bases map to TRBD1. CDR3 length equals 20 residues. Germline assignment: CDR1 PRHDT and CDR2 FYEKMQ (reference sequence). V lost 5 bases, J lost 0 bases, and 15 bases stayed unmatched. Supplemented by reference TRBV13 and TRBJ2-1, the full variable domain reads AAGVIQSPRHLIKEKRETATLKCYPIPRHDTVYWYQQGPGQDPQFLISFYEKMQSDKGSIPDRFSAQQFSDYHSELNMSSLELGDSALYFCASSLYLGTGGISSYNEQFFGPGTRLTVL.

V is TRBV7-3 and J is TRBJ2-3, with 11 bases lining up with TRBD2. With 7 bases clipped from V and 6 bases from J, the junction kept 3 bases outside the gene matches. This CDR3 is built from 13 residues. Germline loops: CDR1 SGHTA, CDR2 FQGTGA. CDR3 in amino acids: CASKLAGGDTQYF. In DNA form, the CDR3 reads TGTGCCAGCAAGTTAGCGGGGGGGGATACGCAGTATTTT.

The chain links TRBV4-2 to TRBJ2-5; D uncertain. V was clipped by 0 bases and J by 2 bases, with 10 bases between them. The CDR3 contains 15 residues. The germline CDR1 and CDR2 sequences are LGHNA and YNFKEQ. The CDR3 DNA follows: TGTGCCAGCAGCCAAGATGGCTCTAGGCAAGAGACCCAGTACTTC. Translation gives CASSQDGSRQETQYF.

The chain uses TRBV9 and TRBJ2-2; D is unclear. The germline CDR1 and CDR2 sequences are SGDLS and YYNGEE. Trimming took 4 bases from V and 1 from J, leaving 20 bases between them. The CDR3 totals 18 residues. The CDR3: CASSPQPPGPWNTGELFF. The CDR3 DNA reads TGTGCCAGCAGCCCCCAACCTCCGGGTCCCTGGAACACCGGGGAGCTGTTTTTT.

Here the CDR3 reads CASSLGAAGRTYGYTF. The CDR3 DNA is TGTGCCAGCAGCTTGGGGGCGGCAGGGCGGACCTATGGCTACACCTTC. The genes are TRBV5-4 and TRBJ1-2; a weak D match, TRBD1 (5 bases). The ends were cut back, 0 bases at V and 4 bases at J, with 16 bases in the middle. CDR3 length equals 16 residues. Germline V gene lookup returns CDR1 SGHNT and CDR2 YYREEE (reference sequence).

The sample holds a few counts of this clone. The CDR3 coding sequence is TGTGCCAGCAGGGGACAGGGCGGCTCTGAAGCTTTCTTT. Translation: CASRGQGGSEAFF. The rearrangement links TRBV5-4 to TRBJ1-1; 9 positions match TRBD1. Looked up from germline, CDR1 is SGHNT and CDR2 is YYREEE (reference sequence). The CDR3 totals 13 residues. Trimming removed 5 bases from V and 6 bases from J; junction bases left unmatched: 5. The whole variable domain, filled in from reference TRBV5-4 and TRBJ1-1, reads ETGVTQSPTHLIKTRGQQVTLRCSSQSGHNTVSWYQQALGQGPQFIFQYYREEENGRGNFPPRFSGLQFPNYSSELNVNALELDDSALYLCASRGQGGSEAFFGQGTRLTVV.

The chain carries TRBV5-4 and TRBJ2-1; TRBD1 matches 7 bases. Trimming took 3 bases from V and 4 from J; bases not matched to a gene: 4. The CDR3 totals 14 residues. Germline V gene lookup returns CDR1 SGHNT and CDR2 YYREEE (reference sequence). CDR3 nucleotide sequence: TGTGCCAGCAGCTCCGGGACAGTATACAATGAGCAGTTCTTC. Protein product: CASSSGTVYNEQFF.